This is a list of T cell receptor beta chains from one sample in a study of cytomegalovirus exposure and HLA in healthy donors. Here immunoSEQ multiplex PCR was the method, and the copy in TCRdb shows in-frame clones only, minus some. This repertoire shows 200,000 to 250,000 clones, 70% to 80% found once; its top ten account for around 15%. Material for sequencing was PBMCs. The receptor set was obtained from a man in his forties or fifties in good health and CMV-seronegative. Each CDR3 is given with its conserved first and last residue. D genes are given only for firm matches. Rows may omit the clone size; those that give it use once, few, many or a size class.

>.|TRBJ1-6|TRBV6-1|.
CASSEQTGVNSPLHF
TGTGCCAGCAGTGAACAGACAGGAGTTAATTCACCCCTCCACTTT
>.|TRBJ2-3|TRBV7-2|TRBD2
CASSRTSGGRDTQYF
TGTGCCAGCAGCCGCACTAGCGGGGGGAGAGATACGCAGTATTTT
>.|TRBJ2-5|TRBV27|TRBD1
CASSLGTGGETQYF
TGTGCCAGCAGTTTAGGGACAGGGGGGGAGACCCAGTACTTC
>.|TRBJ2-7|TRBV14|TRBD2
CASSQGASGRLSYEQYF
TGTGCCAGCAGCCAAGGGGCTAGCGGGAGGTTAAGCTACGAGCAGTACTTC
>once|TRBJ2-1|TRBV6-6|TRBD1
CASSRPDRAPLNEQFF
TGTGCCAGCAGTCGTCCTGACAGGGCGCCTCTCAATGAGCAGTTCTTC
>.|TRBJ2-7|TRBV5-6|TRBD1
CASSGGQGISYEQYF
TGTGCCAGCAGCGGAGGACAGGGGATCTCCTACGAGCAGTACTTC
>.|TRBJ1-3|TRBV29-1|.
CSVKQGSGNTIYF
TGCAGCGTTAAACAGGGATCTGGAAACACCATATATTTT
>medium-sized|TRBJ1-1|TRBV29-1|.
CSVRAGQATEAFF
TGCAGCGTTCGGGCAGGGCAGGCCACTGAAGCTTTCTTT
>.|TRBJ2-7|TRBV27|.
CASSPKRTASLYEQYF
TGTGCCAGCAGTCCAAAAAGGACAGCTTCTCTTTACGAGCAGTACTTC
>few|TRBJ1-4|TRBV10-3|TRBD1
CAIRGTGLTATNEKLFF
TGTGCCATCAGGGGGACAGGTTTAACTGCAACTAATGAAAAACTGTTTTTT
>once|TRBJ2-3|TRBV4-2|TRBD2
CASSQAGLALDTQYF
TGTGCCAGCAGCCAAGCCGGACTAGCGTTAGATACGCAGTATTTT